This entry is about one TCR beta chain. Its specificity is not known. The identical CDR3 is also encoded by other nucleotide sequences in the sample. This record comes from a study of cytomegalovirus exposure and HLA in healthy donors. Study findings and constraints: Relative to equally common others, HLA-associated TCR beta chains showed greater clonal expansion in a later analysis. Among immune exposure information, only CMV serostatus was available. CMV antigen specificity was confirmed in vitro for a few CMV-associated chains. Both high specificity and high sensitivity reportedly marked the classifier's diagnosis of cytomegalovirus status.

The study ran its PCR with 60 Vbeta and 13 Jbeta primers. Clones were sequenced by immunoSEQ multiplex PCR, and TCRdb holds only the in-frame ones, with some missing. The table has 150,000 to 200,000 clones, roughly 74% seen once. This CDR3 contains 13 residues. V lost 6 bases, J lost 11 bases, and 19 bases lay in between. Germline V gene data show CDR1 as SGHVS and CDR2 as FNYEAQ. This chain connects TRBV7-6 to TRBJ1-2; D remains unclear. Material for sequencing was PBMCs. The clonotype comes from a woman aged 40 to 50 in good health and CMV-seropositive. CDR3 nucleotide sequence: TGTGCCAGCAGGTTCGGTGAGGGCAGACGATACACCTTC. The encoded protein is CASRFGEGRRYTF.